The clone carrying this T cell receptor beta chain was counted between two and nine times. V was clipped by 7 bases and J by 4 bases; unmatched bases: 3. The CDR3 is 13 amino acids. Germline CDR1 ENHRY, CDR2 SYGVKD. The data originate from a study of beta chain features in type 1 diabetes. The investigators reverse transcribed all of the isolated RNA, so they sequenced expressed TCRB transcripts. Sequencing used immunoSEQ multiplex PCR; TCRdb keeps in-frame clones, though not all of them. The sample has hundreds of thousands of clones; over 10% are singletons. The sequence was collected from a man between 18 and 29 years old in good health. The sample was naive CD4+ T cells from blood. The chain combines TRBV10-3 with TRBJ2-2; 7 bases fit TRBD1. CDR3 in amino acids: CAIKAGGTGELFF. The CDR3 DNA is TGTGCCATCAAGGCAGGGGGCACCGGGGAGCTGTTTTTT.